A single sample gave rise to the 5 T cell receptor beta chains below, sequenced in a study of STAT5B mutations in CD4+ large granular lymphocyte leukemia. Assay used: immunoSEQ multiplex PCR; TCRdb lists only in-frame clones, some missing. The data contain around 30,000 clones, around 76% of them singletons. The sample consisted of CD4+ T cells from blood buffy coats. The receptors come from a human donor in good health.

V usage is TRBV7-2 and J usage is TRBJ1-3; 7 bases line up with TRBD1. Trimming at V came to 4 bases and at J to 0 bases, leaving 6 bases not matched to a gene. The CDR3 loop spans 16 amino acids. Germline CDR1 is SGHTA and CDR2 is FQGNSA. CDR3 DNA: TGTGCCAGCAGCTCACAGGGGTTTAGCTCTGGAAACACCATATATTTT. Amino acids: CASSSQGFSSGNTIYF.

This chain links TRBV30 with TRBJ1-3; 8 nucleotides align to TRBD1. The CDR3 is 15 residues long. V lost 3 bases to trimming and J lost 0 bases; unmatched junction nucleotides: 4. The germline V gene has CDR1 GTSNPN and CDR2 SVGIG (reference sequence). This CDR3 is CAWSGTGLSGNTIYF. The CDR3 DNA follows: TGTGCCTGGAGCGGGACAGGTCTCTCTGGAAACACCATATATTTT. The variable domain in full, completed from reference TRBV30 and TRBJ1-3, reads SQTIHQWPATLVQPVGSPLSLECTVEGTSNPNLYWYRQAAGRGLQLLFYSVGIGQISSEVPQNLSASRPQDRQFILSSKKLLLSDSGFYLCAWSGTGLSGNTIYFGEGSWLTVV.

The chain links TRBV19 to TRBJ1-5, with TRBD1 matching 7 bases. After removal of 4 bases from V and 1 base from J, the junction contained 4 bases not matched to a gene. CDR1 is LNHDA, CDR2 SQIVND, per germline (reference sequence). The CDR3 covers 15 residues. CDR3 DNA: TGTGCCAGTAGTACCACAGGGGTGAGCAATCAGCCCCAGCATTTT. Amino acids: CASSTTGVSNQPQHF.

As regards this clone: Relative to the germline gene, one junction end is altered; a read error may explain this. V gene TRBV6-5 combines with J gene TRBJ1-1; D remains ambiguous. There are 16 residues in the CDR3. Germline V gene sequence: CDR1 MNHEY, CDR2 SVGAGI. CDR3 in amino acids: CASSYIRAGGNSEAFF. CDR3 sequence (DNA): TGTGCCAGCAGTTACATTCGGGCAGGAGGGAACAGTGAAGCTTTCTTT.

The V gene is TRBV5-5, the J gene TRBJ1-1; D not certain. The CDR3 spans 13 residues. Deletions cut 4 bases from V and 8 bases from J, with 15 bases between. The germline V gene has CDR1 SGHKS and CDR2 YYEKEE (reference sequence). The CDR3 sequence: CASSPLGMGEAFF. In DNA, the CDR3 is TGTGCCAGCAGCCCGCTTGGAATGGGGGAAGCTTTCTTT.